The entry below gives a single T cell receptor (beta chain) sequence along with its context. This record comes from a study of blood T cell repertoires in COVID-19. The overall study: There were acute and convalescent COVID-19 samples, and they came from the United States, Italy and Spain. In each case, the material was cDNA or gDNA derived from T cells, B-cell-depleted T cells, or PBMCs.

Study processing details: Researchers report that nucleated cell counts were estimated from reference gene primer amplification. The table came from immunoSEQ multiplex PCR; TCRdb's copy has only in-frame clones and leaves some out. V and J calls and clone size are as listed in that table; D and trimming were resolved from the DNA. This table has fewer than 450,000 clones, around 90% appearing once. Living in about two dozen US areas, the participants were between roughly 18 and 89 years of age. The CDR3 spans 12 residues. Germline loops: CDR1 SQVTM, CDR2 ANQGSEA. V lost 5 bases, J lost 1 base, and 8 bases lay in between.

The sample taken for sequencing was PBMCs or T cells enriched from blood (not recorded which). The clonotype comes from a man aged 18 to 29 who had recovered from COVID-19. V usage is TRBV29-1 and J usage is TRBJ1-1; a weak D match, TRBD1 (5 bases). DNA for the CDR3: TGCAGCGTTTTAGGGGCGAACACTGAAGCTTTCTTT. The encoded protein is CSVLGANTEAFF. The complete variable domain, with remaining parts taken from reference TRBV29-1 and TRBJ1-1, reads SAVISQKPSRDICQRGTSLTIQCQVDSQVTMMFWYRQQPGQSLTLIATANQGSEATYESGFVIDKFPISRPNLTFSTLTVSNMSPEDSSIYLCSVLGANTEAFFGQGTRLTVV.